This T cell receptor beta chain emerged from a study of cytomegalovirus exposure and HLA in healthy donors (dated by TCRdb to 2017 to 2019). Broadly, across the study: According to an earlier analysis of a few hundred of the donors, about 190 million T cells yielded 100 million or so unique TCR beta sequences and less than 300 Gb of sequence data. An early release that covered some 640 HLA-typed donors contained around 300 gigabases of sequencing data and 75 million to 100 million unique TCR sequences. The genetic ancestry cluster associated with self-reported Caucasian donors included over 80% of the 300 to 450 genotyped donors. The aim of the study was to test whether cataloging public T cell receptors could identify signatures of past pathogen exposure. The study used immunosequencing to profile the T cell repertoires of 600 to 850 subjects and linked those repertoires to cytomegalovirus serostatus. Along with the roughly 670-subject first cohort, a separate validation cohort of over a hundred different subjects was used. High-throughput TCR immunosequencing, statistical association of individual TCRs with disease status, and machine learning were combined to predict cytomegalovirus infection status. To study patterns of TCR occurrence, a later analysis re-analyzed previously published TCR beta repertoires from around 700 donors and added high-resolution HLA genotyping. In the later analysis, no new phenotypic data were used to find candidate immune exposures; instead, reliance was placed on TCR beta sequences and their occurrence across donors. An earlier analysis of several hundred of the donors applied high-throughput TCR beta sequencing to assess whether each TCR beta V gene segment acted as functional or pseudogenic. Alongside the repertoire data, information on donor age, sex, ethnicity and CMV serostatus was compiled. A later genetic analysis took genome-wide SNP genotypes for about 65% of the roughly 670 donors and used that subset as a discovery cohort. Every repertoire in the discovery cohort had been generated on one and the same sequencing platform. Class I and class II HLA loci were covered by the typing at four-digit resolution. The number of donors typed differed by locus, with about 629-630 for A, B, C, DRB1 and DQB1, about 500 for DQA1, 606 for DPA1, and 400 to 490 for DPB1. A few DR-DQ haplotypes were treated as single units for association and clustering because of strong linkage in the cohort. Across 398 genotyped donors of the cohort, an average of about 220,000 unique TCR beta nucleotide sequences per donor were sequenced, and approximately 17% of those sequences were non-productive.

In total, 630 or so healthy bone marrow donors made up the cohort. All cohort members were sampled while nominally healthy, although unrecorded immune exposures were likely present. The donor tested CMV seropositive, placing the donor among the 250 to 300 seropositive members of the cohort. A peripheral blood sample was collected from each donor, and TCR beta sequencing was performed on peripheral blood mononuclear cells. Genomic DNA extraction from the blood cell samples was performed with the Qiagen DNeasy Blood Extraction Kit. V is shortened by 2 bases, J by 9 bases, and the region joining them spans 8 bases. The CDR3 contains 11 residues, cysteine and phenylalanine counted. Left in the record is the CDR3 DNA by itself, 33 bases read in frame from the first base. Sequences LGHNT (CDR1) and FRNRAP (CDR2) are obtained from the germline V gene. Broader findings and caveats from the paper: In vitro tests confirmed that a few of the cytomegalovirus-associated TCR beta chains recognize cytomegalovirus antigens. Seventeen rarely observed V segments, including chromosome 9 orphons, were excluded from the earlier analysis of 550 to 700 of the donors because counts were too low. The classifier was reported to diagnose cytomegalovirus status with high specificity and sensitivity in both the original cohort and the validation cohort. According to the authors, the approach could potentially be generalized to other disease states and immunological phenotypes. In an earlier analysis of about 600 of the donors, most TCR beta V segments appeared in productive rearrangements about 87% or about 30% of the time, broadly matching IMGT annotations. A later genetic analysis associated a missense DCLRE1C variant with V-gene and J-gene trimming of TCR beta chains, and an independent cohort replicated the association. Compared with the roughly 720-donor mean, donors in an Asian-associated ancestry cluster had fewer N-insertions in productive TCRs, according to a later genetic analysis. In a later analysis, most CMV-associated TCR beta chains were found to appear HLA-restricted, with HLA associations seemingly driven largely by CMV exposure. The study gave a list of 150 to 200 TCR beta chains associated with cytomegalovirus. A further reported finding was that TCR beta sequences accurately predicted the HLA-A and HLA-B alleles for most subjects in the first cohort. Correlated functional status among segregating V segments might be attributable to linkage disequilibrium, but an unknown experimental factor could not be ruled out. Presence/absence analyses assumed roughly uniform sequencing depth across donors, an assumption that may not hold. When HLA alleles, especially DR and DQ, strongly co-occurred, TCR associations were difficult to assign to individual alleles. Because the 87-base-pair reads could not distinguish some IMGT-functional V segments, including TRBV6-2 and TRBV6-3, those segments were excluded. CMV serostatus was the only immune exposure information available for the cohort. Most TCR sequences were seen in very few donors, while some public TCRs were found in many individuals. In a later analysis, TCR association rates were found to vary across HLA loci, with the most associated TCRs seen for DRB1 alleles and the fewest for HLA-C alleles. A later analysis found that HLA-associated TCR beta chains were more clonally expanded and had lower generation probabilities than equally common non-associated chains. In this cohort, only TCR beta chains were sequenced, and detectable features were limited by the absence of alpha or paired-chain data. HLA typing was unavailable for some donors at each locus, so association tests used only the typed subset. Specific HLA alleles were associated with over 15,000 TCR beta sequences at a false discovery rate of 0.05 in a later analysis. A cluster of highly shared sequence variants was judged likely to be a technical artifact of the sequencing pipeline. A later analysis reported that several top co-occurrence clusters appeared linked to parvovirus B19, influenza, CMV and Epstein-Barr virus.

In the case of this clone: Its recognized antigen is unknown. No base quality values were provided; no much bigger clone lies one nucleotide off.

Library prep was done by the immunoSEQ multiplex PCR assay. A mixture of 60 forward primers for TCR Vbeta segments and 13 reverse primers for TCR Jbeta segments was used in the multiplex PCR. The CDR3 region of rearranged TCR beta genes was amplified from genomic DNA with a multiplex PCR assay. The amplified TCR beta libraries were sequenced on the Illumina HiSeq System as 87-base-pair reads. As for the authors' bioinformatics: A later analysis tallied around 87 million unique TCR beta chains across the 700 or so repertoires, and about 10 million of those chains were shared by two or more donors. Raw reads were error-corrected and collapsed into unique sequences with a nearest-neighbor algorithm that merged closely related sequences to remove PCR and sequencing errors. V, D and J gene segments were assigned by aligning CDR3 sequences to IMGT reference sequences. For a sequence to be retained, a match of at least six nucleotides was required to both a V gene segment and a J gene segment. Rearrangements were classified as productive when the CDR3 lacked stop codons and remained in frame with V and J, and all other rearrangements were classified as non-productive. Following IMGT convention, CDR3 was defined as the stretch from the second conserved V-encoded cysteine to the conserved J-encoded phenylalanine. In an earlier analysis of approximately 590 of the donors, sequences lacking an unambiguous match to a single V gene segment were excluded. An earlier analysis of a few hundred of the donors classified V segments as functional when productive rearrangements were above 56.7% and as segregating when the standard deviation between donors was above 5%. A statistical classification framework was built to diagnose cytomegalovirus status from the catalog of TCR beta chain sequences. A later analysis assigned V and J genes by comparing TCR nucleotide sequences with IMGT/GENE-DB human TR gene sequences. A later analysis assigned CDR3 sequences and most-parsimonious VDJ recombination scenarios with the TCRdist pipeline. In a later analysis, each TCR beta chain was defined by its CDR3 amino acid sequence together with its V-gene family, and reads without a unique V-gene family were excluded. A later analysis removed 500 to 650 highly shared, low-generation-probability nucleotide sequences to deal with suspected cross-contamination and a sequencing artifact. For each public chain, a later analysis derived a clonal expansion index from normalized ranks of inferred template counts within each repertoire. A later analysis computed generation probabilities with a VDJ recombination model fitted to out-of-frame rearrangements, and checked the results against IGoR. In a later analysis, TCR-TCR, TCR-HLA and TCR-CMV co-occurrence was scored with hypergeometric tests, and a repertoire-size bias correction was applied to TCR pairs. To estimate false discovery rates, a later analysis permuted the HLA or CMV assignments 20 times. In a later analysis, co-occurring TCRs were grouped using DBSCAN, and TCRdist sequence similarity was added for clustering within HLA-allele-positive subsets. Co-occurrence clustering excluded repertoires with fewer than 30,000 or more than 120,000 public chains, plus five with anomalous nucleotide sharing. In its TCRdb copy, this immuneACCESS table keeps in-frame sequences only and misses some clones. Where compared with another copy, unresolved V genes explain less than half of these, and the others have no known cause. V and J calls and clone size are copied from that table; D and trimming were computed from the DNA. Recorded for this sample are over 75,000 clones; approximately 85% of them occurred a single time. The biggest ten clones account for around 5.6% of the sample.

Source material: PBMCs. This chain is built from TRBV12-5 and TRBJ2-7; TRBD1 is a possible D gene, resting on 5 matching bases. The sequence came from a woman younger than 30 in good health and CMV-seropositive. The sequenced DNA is TGTGCTAGTGGTTTGTCAGGGTCGCAGTACTTC. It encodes CASGLSGSQYF.